The T cell receptor beta chain under discussion was sequenced for a study of T-cell memory formation after mild COVID-19. Whole-study results and caveats: Chiefly within CM and EM were the contracting CD4+ clones; CD8+ ones were within EMRA. The authors left the SARS-CoV-2 specificity of second-wave clones peaking on day 37 unconfirmed.

Each CDR3 protein gets one entry after TCRdb re-called the 5' RACE reads with MiXCR. Of roughly 170,000 distinct CDR3 sequences in the sample, approximately 17% were seen once. This clonotype showed up just a few times. The antigen is unknown. This CDR3 spans 16 amino acids. Germline V gene lookup returns CDR1 SGHRS and CDR2 YFSETQ. The J segment lost 8 bases and the V segment lost 0 bases, leaving 9 bases of the junction unmatched. Sample: PBMCs or a T cell subset sorted from them (not recorded which). This clonotype originated in a man aged 18 to 35 who had mild COVID-19 (a few samples of this study predate the infection). Cell type and time point are not known. The chain employs TRBV5-1 and TRBJ2-1; 9 nucleotides align to TRBD2. Here the CDR3 reads CASSLARSGGPDEQFF. The CDR3 DNA reads TGCGCCAGCAGCTTGGCCCGTAGCGGGGGACCCGATGAGCAGTTCTTC.